These T cell receptor beta chains were read from a single sample in a study of T cell changes during pregnancy in multiple sclerosis. Repertoires were generated with immunoSEQ multiplex PCR, while TCRdb's copy carries only in-frame clones and drops some. The repertoire holds approximately 100,000 clones, with just over 90% as singletons. Here the sequenced sample was peripheral blood, taken in the second trimester of pregnancy. The receptor set was obtained from a female donor with multiple sclerosis, enrolled in a pregnancy study. Each CDR3 is given with its conserved first and last residue. Each record gives: CDR3 protein, CDR3 DNA, D gene, CDR3 length, V gene, clone size, J gene. The D gene is left open where the match is weak. Expanded clones get a size class; other rows say once, few or many, or leave the size out.

CDR3: CASRPTSGGDNEQFF
DNA: TGTGCCAGCAGGCCGACTAGCGGGGGAGACAATGAGCAGTTCTTC
D: TRBD2
length: 15
V: TRBV7-9
size: NA
J: TRBJ2-1

CDR3: CATSRQSTDTQYF
DNA: TGTGCCACCAGCAGACAGAGCACAGATACGCAGTATTTT
D: NA
length: 13
V: TRBV15
size: NA
J: TRBJ2-3

CDR3: CASGTRGFYGYTF
DNA: TGTGCCAGCGGCACCAGGGGATTCTATGGCTACACCTTC
D: NA
length: 13
V: TRBV27
size: once
J: TRBJ1-2

CDR3: CASSLVQVSEAFF
DNA: TGTGCCAGCAGCTTAGTACAGGTCTCTGAAGCTTTCTTT
D: NA
length: 13
V: TRBV7-2
size: NA
J: TRBJ1-1

CDR3: CASSSSTSGKPYEQYF
DNA: TGTGCCAGCAGCTCCTCGACTAGCGGGAAACCCTACGAGCAGTACTTC
D: TRBD2
length: 16
V: TRBV7-2
size: NA
J: TRBJ2-7

CDR3: CASSIGGAGGLSGYTF
DNA: TGTGCCAGTAGTATAGGTGGAGCAGGGGGCCTTAGTGGCTACACCTTC
D: TRBD1
length: 16
V: TRBV19
size: once
J: TRBJ1-2

CDR3: CASSFPGVRGYEQYF
DNA: TGTGCCAGCAGCTTTCCGGGGGTAAGAGGCTACGAGCAGTACTTC
D: NA
length: 15
V: TRBV11-2
size: NA
J: TRBJ2-7

CDR3: CASSQRPPNEQFF
DNA: TGTGCCAGCTCACAGCGCCCGCCCAATGAGCAGTTCTTC
D: NA
length: 13
V: TRBV18
size: NA
J: TRBJ2-1

CDR3: CASSARGTNEKLFF
DNA: TGTGCCAGCAGTGCGCGGGGGACTAATGAAAAACTGTTTTTT
D: NA
length: 14
V: TRBV6-1
size: NA
J: TRBJ1-4

CDR3: CASSYRRDEKLFF
DNA: TGTGCCAGCAGTTACCGCCGAGATGAAAAACTGTTTTTT
D: NA
length: 13
V: TRBV6-6
size: once
J: TRBJ1-4

CDR3: CASSFGGPPYEQYF
DNA: TGTGCCAGCAGCTTCGGGGGGCCACCCTACGAGCAGTACTTC
D: NA
length: 14
V: TRBV5-8
size: NA
J: TRBJ2-7

CDR3: CAWAGNTEAFF
DNA: TGTGCCTGGGCGGGGAACACTGAAGCTTTCTTT
D: NA
length: 11
V: TRBV30
size: NA
J: TRBJ1-1

CDR3: CAWSVSPWTSGGPWRGNEQFF
DNA: TGTGCCTGGAGTGTTTCCCCATGGACTAGCGGGGGGCCCTGGAGGGGGAATGAGCAGTTCTTC
D: TRBD2
length: 21
V: TRBV30
size: NA
J: TRBJ2-1

CDR3: CAWSVSQRLYGYTF
DNA: TGTGCCTGGAGTGTGAGCCAGCGACTTTATGGCTACACCTTC
D: NA
length: 14
V: TRBV30
size: NA
J: TRBJ1-2

CDR3: CAISDPGLAGPGARETQYF
DNA: TGTGCCATCAGCGATCCGGGACTAGCGGGACCCGGGGCACGAGAGACCCAGTACTTC
D: TRBD2
length: 19
V: TRBV10-3
size: NA
J: TRBJ2-5

CDR3: CASSPGAGPHYEQYF
DNA: TGTGCCAGCTCACCAGGGGCAGGCCCCCACTACGAGCAGTACTTC
D: NA
length: 15
V: TRBV18
size: once
J: TRBJ2-7

CDR3: CASSSASSAAKNIQYF
DNA: TGTGCCAGCAGCTCAGCATCTAGCGCAGCCAAAAACATTCAGTACTTC
D: NA
length: 16
V: TRBV7-9
size: NA
J: TRBJ2-4

CDR3: CASSTGTANQETQYF
DNA: TGTGCCAGCAGCACCGGGACAGCGAACCAAGAGACCCAGTACTTC
D: TRBD1
length: 15
V: TRBV7-6
size: NA
J: TRBJ2-5

CDR3: CASSLETGGIDTQYF
DNA: TGCGCCAGCAGCTTGGAGACAGGGGGCATAGATACGCAGTATTTT
D: TRBD1
length: 15
V: TRBV5-1
size: NA
J: TRBJ2-3

CDR3: CASSSGLASYNEQFF
DNA: TGTGCCAGCAGCTCTGGACTAGCCTCCTACAATGAGCAGTTCTTC
D: TRBD2
length: 15
V: TRBV7-9
size: NA
J: TRBJ2-1

CDR3: CASSVGSLGNTEAFF
DNA: TGTGCCAGCAGCGTAGGGTCCCTAGGGAACACTGAAGCTTTCTTT
D: NA
length: 15
V: TRBV9
size: NA
J: TRBJ1-1

CDR3: CASKALGADTQYF
DNA: TGTGCCAGCAAGGCACTAGGCGCAGATACGCAGTATTTT
D: NA
length: 13
V: TRBV14
size: NA
J: TRBJ2-3

CDR3: CSVEKGTGGSYEQYF
DNA: TGCAGCGTTGAAAAAGGGACAGGGGGCTCCTACGAGCAGTACTTC
D: TRBD1
length: 15
V: TRBV29-1
size: NA
J: TRBJ2-7

CDR3: CASRELFREWNTEAFF
DNA: TGTGCCAGCAGGGAACTCTTCAGGGAATGGAACACTGAAGCTTTCTTT
D: NA
length: 16
V: TRBV6-1
size: NA
J: TRBJ1-1

CDR3: CASSPGTGFSNEQFF
DNA: TGCGCCAGCAGCCCCGGGACAGGGTTTAGCAATGAGCAGTTCTTC
D: TRBD1
length: 15
V: TRBV5-1
size: NA
J: TRBJ2-1

CDR3: CASSETGGFYGYTF
DNA: TGTGCCAGCTCGGAGACAGGGGGCTTCTATGGCTACACCTTC
D: TRBD1
length: 14
V: TRBV18
size: NA
J: TRBJ1-2

CDR3: CASTSGQGAYNEQFF
DNA: TGTGCCAGCACCTCAGGACAGGGCGCCTACAATGAGCAGTTCTTC
D: TRBD1
length: 15
V: TRBV28
size: NA
J: TRBJ2-1

CDR3: CASSLVFAGATNEKLFF
DNA: TGTGCCAGCAGCTTAGTGTTCGCAGGGGCAACTAATGAAAAACTGTTTTTT
D: NA
length: 17
V: TRBV7-9
size: NA
J: TRBJ1-4

CDR3: CASRLLPGVLRENIQYF
DNA: TGCGCCAGCAGACTCCTCCCTGGGGTGTTGCGGGAAAACATTCAGTACTTC
D: NA
length: 17
V: TRBV5-1
size: NA
J: TRBJ2-4

CDR3: CAAIPSGTSGSKGETQYF
DNA: TGTGCCGCCATCCCCAGCGGGACTAGCGGGAGTAAGGGAGAGACCCAGTACTTC
D: TRBD2
length: 18
V: TRBV28
size: NA
J: TRBJ2-5

CDR3: CASSEYGNSPLHF
DNA: TGTGCCAGCAGTGAATACGGTAATTCACCCCTCCACTTT
D: NA
length: 13
V: TRBV25-1
size: NA
J: TRBJ1-6